The source of this T cell receptor (beta chain) is a study of CD8+CD57+ T cells in acquired aplastic anemia. All patients picked for sequencing had shown, by flow cytometry, an expansion of CD8+CD57+ cells. Looked up from germline, CDR1 is KGHDR and CDR2 is SFDVKD. The CDR3 extends over 14 amino acids. The ends were cut back, 3 bases at V and 6 bases at J, with 12 bases in the middle. Genomic DNA, serving as template, underwent TCR beta VDJ and CDR3 profiling. TCRdb itself ran the reads through MiXCR, one entry per CDR3 protein. The sample includes 150,000 or so distinct CDR3 sequences, under 55% seen only once; the top ten take roughly 1.2%.

The sequenced sample consisted of sorted CD4+, CD8+, or CD8+CD57+ T cells (not recorded which) from PBMCs. The TCR comes from a human donor with aplastic anemia. The chain combines TRBV24-1 with TRBJ2-3, with a possible D match to TRBD1 (6 bases). In nucleotides, the CDR3 is TGTGCCACCAGTGATCCACAGGGTTTCGATACGCAGTATTTT. Its translation: CATSDPQGFDTQYF.